Below, 15 T cell receptor beta chains from the same sample are listed, as sequenced in a study of T cells in Graves' hyperthyroidism and ophthalmopathy (dated by TCRdb to between 2018 and 2021). Library generation was performed with multiplex PCR. These reads were obtained on an Illumina HiSeq 2000. The TCR beta CDR3 regions were amplified from RNA transcripts. The first round of RT-PCR for the TCR CDR3 was performed with the HTBI primer set and the Qiagen OneStep RT-PCR kit. The public reads were quality trimmed at Q25 with fastp and then assembled into clones with MiXCR by TCRdb, keeping productive beta chains. Each CDR3 protein appears once, grouped with its most common genes and DNA. This sample holds more than 300,000 distinct CDR3 sequences; 13% to 15% were observed only once. Less than 20% of the sample lies in the top ten. Sequenced input: blood. These receptors were collected from a woman aged 25 to 39 with Graves' ophthalmopathy.

This clonotype was seen ten or more times. This rearrangement joins TRBV7-9 to TRBJ2-5, with TRBD1 matching 10 bases. Germline-derived CDR1 and CDR2 are SEHNR and FQNEAQ (reference sequence). This CDR3 comprises 16 residues. Trimming took 4 bases from V and 9 from J; bases not matched to a gene: 14. The DNA for the CDR3 is TGTGCCAGCAGCTGGTCGGGACAGGGGATGTTTCCTCCCCAGTACTTC. Translation gives CASSWSGQGMFPPQYF. The full variable domain, in which reference TRBV7-9 and TRBJ2-5 provide the parts outside the CDR3, is DTGVSQNPRHKITKRGQNVTFRCDPISEHNRLYWYRQTLGQGPEFLTYFQNEAQLEKSRLLSDRFSAERPKGSFSTLEIQRTEQGDSAMYLCASSWSGQGMFPPQYFGPGTRLLVL.

This clonotype has at least ten counts. The chain employs TRBV18 and TRBJ1-4; 9 bases match TRBD1. Germline CDR1 and CDR2: KGHSH and LQKENI. Losses at the gene ends were 2 bases for V and 0 bases for J; bases not matched to a gene: 4. The CDR3 contains 17 residues. The CDR3 loop reads CASSPRQGGATNEKLFF. In nucleotides, the CDR3 is TGTGCCAGCTCACCAAGACAGGGGGGCGCAACTAATGAAAAACTGTTTTTT.

The chain couples TRBV19 to TRBJ2-1; 11 bases match TRBD1. V lost 10 bases and J lost 9; bases outside the gene matches: 14. This CDR3 comprises 15 residues. Germline V CDR1 and CDR2: LNHDA, SQIVND (reference sequence). The CDR3 DNA reads as TGTGCCACCCAAGGTCCGGGACAGGGGGTGGGTGAGCAGTTCTTC. Amino acids: CATQGPGQGVGEQFF.

This clonotype was counted at least ten times. The genes are TRBV5-1 and TRBJ1-1; D uncertain. The V gene lost 7 bases and the J gene lost 1 base, with 20 bases spanning the gap. The CDR3 sequence is 16 residues long. Germline V gene data show CDR1 as SGHRS and CDR2 as YFSETQ. The DNA of the CDR3 is TGCGCCAGCCACCCCAACCCATTGGGGTCGAACACTGAAGCTTTCTTT. Translating gives CASHPNPLGSNTEAFF.

This clonotype was detected many times. This rearrangement joins TRBV24-1 to TRBJ1-3; D unresolved. Germline values: CDR1 KGHDR, CDR2 SFDVKD. This CDR3 spans 17 amino acids. V lost 3 bases, J lost 0 bases, and 14 bases lay in between. The CDR3, as DNA: TGTGCCACCAGTGATGCAGACGACCGATACTCTGGAAACACCATATATTTT. This encodes CATSDADDRYSGNTIYF.

Many counts were recorded for this clonotype. CDR3 residues: CASSYSVGGTEAFF. The CDR3 DNA follows: TGTGCCAGCAGTTACTCAGTCGGGGGGACTGAAGCTTTCTTT. This sequence joins TRBV6-5 and TRBJ1-1; D may be TRBD1 (5 bases). CDR3 length: 14 amino acids. Trimming left V 0 bases short and J 5 bases short, with 10 bases between. Per germline, CDR1 MNHEY and CDR2 SVGAGI.

This clonotype was seen ten or more times. The chain couples TRBV7-3 to TRBJ2-7, with TRBD1 as a possible D gene (5 bases). Between the trimmed V and J ends, which lost 5 bases and 2 bases, there was a span of 13 bases. The CDR3 has 14 residues. Looked up from germline, CDR1 is SGHTA and CDR2 is FQGTGA. Here the CDR3 DNA reads TGTGCCAGCAGCCTCGGACACCAAACCTACGAGCAGTACTTC. Its translation: CASSLGHQTYEQYF.

The chain has TRBV29-1 and TRBJ2-1; D not certain. The CDR3 consists of 13 residues. Trimming cost V 2 bases and J 3 bases, with 8 bases left between them. Germline-derived CDR1 and CDR2 are SQVTM and ANQGSEA. The CDR3 bases are TGCAGCGTTGAATCCCAAAACTACAATGAGCAGTTCTTC. Amino acid sequence: CSVESQNYNEQFF.

This clonotype showed up just a few times. The V call is TRBV29-1, the J call TRBJ2-3; TRBD1 matches 10 bases. This CDR3 has 17 amino acids. The junction had 12 bases not matched to a gene; V was cut back by 6 bases and J by 0 bases. Germline CDR1 and CDR2: SQVTM and ANQGSEA. This CDR3 is CSVPGQGLRASTDTQYF. CDR3 in DNA: TGCAGCGTCCCGGGACAGGGGCTACGTGCTAGCACAGATACGCAGTATTTT.

This clonotype was detected many times. V and J are TRBV18 and TRBJ2-3, with 8 bases that match TRBD2. The germline gives CDR1 KGHSH, CDR2 LQKENI. With 4 bases clipped from V and 2 bases from J, the junction kept 8 bases outside the gene matches. This CDR3 has 16 amino acids. CDR3 nucleotide sequence: TGTGCCAGCTCACAAGGGAGCGGGGGTACCACAGATACGCAGTATTTT. Translated: CASSQGSGGTTDTQYF.

This clonotype was observed at least ten times. V is TRBV25-1 and J is TRBJ2-5; unclear D gene. The length of the CDR3 is 14 residues. Germline V gene sequence: CDR1 MGHDK, CDR2 SYGVNS. Trimming stripped 3 bases from V and 7 bases from J, with 15 bases between. CDR3 loop: CASSDEGRYGTQYF. The CDR3 region has the DNA TGTGCCAGCAGTGACGAAGGAAGATACGGGACCCAGTACTTC.

V is TRBV5-1 and J is TRBJ2-7; TRBD1 might be the D (5 bases). CDR1 is SGHRS and CDR2 is YFSETQ in the germline V gene. The CDR3 spans 17 residues. Trimming left V 0 bases short and J 0 bases short, with 16 bases between. For the CDR3, the DNA is TGCGCCAGCAGCTTGGCCAAGGGGATCCTTAGCTCCTACGAGCAGTACTTC. Its protein product is CASSLAKGILSSYEQYF.

This clonotype was observed at least ten times. V gene TRBV5-8 combines with J gene TRBJ1-1, with unresolved D. Trimming took 10 bases from V and 0 from J, leaving 25 bases between them. Germline CDR1 reads SGHTS; CDR2 reads YDEGEE. CDR3 length equals 17 residues. This CDR3 reads CAGKNDPRPNMNTEAFF. The CDR3 DNA follows: TGTGCCGGTAAAAACGACCCACGGCCGAACATGAACACTGAAGCTTTCTTT.

Only a few counts were recorded for this clonotype. A read error may be the cause here, since a much bigger clone is one base away. The chain employs TRBV6-1 and TRBJ2-7, with D possibly called TRBD1 or TRBD2 (5 bases each). CDR3 size: 17 residues. CDR1 is MNHNS and CDR2 is SASEGT in the germline V gene. The CDR3 region has the DNA TGTGCCAGCAGTGAATACCCTCTAGGTGGGACCTCCTACGGGCAGTACTTC. Translation gives CASSEYPLGGTSYGQYF.

This clonotype was detected only a few times. The chain is built from TRBV6-1 and TRBJ1-1, with D possibly being TRBD1 (5 bases). Germline V gene data show CDR1 as MNHNS and CDR2 as SASEGT. The CDR3 is 14 residues long. The V end was cut by 6 bases, the J end by 5 bases, with 16 bases between. For the CDR3, the DNA is TGTGCCAGCAGCGAGGGTGGGGGTGGGACTGAAGCTTTCTTT. Translation gives CASSEGGGGTEAFF.